Described below is a single TCR beta chain sequence and its context. These data come from a study of blood T cell repertoires in COVID-19. The CDR3 runs to 15 residues. The V gene's germline CDR1 is MDHEN and CDR2 SYDVKM. J was trimmed by 4 bases and V by 5 bases; bases with no gene match: 8. Clones were read by immunoSEQ multiplex PCR, and TCRdb kept only the in-frame ones, dropping some. The data show 250,000 to 300,000 clones, with around 80% seen just once and around 6% held by the top ten. The TCR was taken from a man aged 80 or over with acute or convalescent COVID-19. The J gene is TRBJ1-2, the V gene TRBV28; 9 bases are shared with TRBD1. The specimen was peripheral blood. The CDR3: CASSRRDRVVYGYTF. The CDR3 DNA reads TGTGCCAGCAGTAGGAGGGACAGGGTGGTCTATGGCTACACCTTC.